A single sample is the source of the 27 T cell receptor beta chains below, sequenced in a study of blood T cell repertoires in COVID-19. TCRdb's table, derived via immunoSEQ multiplex PCR, lists solely in-frame clones and lacks some. This sample has around 190,000 clones, with around 88% found just once. Specimen: PBMCs or T cells enriched from blood (not recorded which). These receptor sequences come from a man aged 40-55 years with acute COVID-19.

For the CDR3, the DNA is TGTGCCAGCAGTACGTTTGGGGGGGGCAGGGGGCTATATCAGCCCCAGCATTTT. This gives the protein CASSTFGGGRGLYQPQHF. The rearrangement links TRBV27 to TRBJ1-5, with 8 bases matching TRBD1. The CDR3 extends over 18 amino acids. Germline trimming cut 5 bases from V and 5 bases from J; bases unmatched to any gene: 17. Germline assignment: CDR1 MNHEY and CDR2 SMNVEV (reference sequence).

The CDR3 sequence is CAWMKRAGVVDTQYF. The CDR3, as DNA: TGTGCCTGGATGAAAAGGGCGGGAGTCGTAGATACGCAGTATTTT. The chain couples TRBV30 to TRBJ2-3, with 7 bases identical to TRBD2. The CDR3 consists of 15 residues. With 4 bases clipped from V and 5 bases from J, the junction kept 12 bases outside the gene matches. Germline-derived CDR1 and CDR2 are GTSNPN and SVGIG (reference sequence).

This clone was found once. This sequence joins TRBV28 and TRBJ1-5; the match to TRBD1 covers 7 bases. From germline, CDR1 is MDHEN and CDR2 SYDVKM. J was trimmed by 7 bases and V by 8 bases; bases with no gene match: 14. CDR3 length: 15 residues. The CDR3 protein is CASRRAIQGRQPQHF. CDR3 sequence (DNA): TGTGCCAGCCGCCGCGCAATACAGGGGAGGCAGCCCCAGCATTTT.

This clone was detected only once. The V call is TRBV9, the J call TRBJ1-5; 7 nucleotides line up with TRBD1. Germline CDR1 reads SGDLS; CDR2 reads YYNGEE. Trimming at V came to 3 bases and at J to 4 bases, leaving 7 bases not matched to a gene. The CDR3 extends over 15 amino acids. The CDR3 protein is CASSAYRGVNQPQHF. CDR3 DNA sequence: TGTGCCAGCAGCGCCTACAGGGGAGTAAATCAGCCCCAGCATTTT. The full variable domain, in which reference TRBV9 and TRBJ1-5 provide the parts outside the CDR3, is DSGVTQTPKHLITATGQRVTLRCSPRSGDLSVYWYQQSLDQGLQFLIQYYNGEERAKGNILERFSAQQFPDLHSELNLSSLELGDSALYFCASSAYRGVNQPQHFGDGTRLSIL.

This chain links TRBV11-3 with TRBJ2-2; 11 nucleotides match TRBD1. V lost 3 bases and J lost 5; bases outside the gene matches: 5. CDR3 length: 16 amino acids. Germline CDR1 reads SGHNT; CDR2 reads YENEEA. CDR3 loop: CASSFDRDRGTGELFF. The CDR3 region has the DNA TGTGCCAGCAGCTTCGACCGGGACAGGGGGACCGGGGAGCTGTTTTTT.

The gene calls are TRBV19 and TRBJ1-4; D unclear. Trimming pared 3 bases from V and 13 bases from J, leaving 12 bases between. The CDR3 runs 12 residues. Germline CDR1 LNHDA, CDR2 SQIVND (reference sequence). The chain's CDR3 is CASSIHRGLLFF. CDR3 nucleotides: TGTGCCAGTAGTATTCATAGAGGGTTACTGTTTTTT.

The chain links TRBV19 to TRBJ1-1, with D unclear. Trimming removed 7 bases at V and 8 bases at J, with 14 bases between. The CDR3 runs 12 residues. CDR1 is LNHDA, CDR2 SQIVND, per germline (reference sequence). In DNA, the CDR3 is TGTGCCAGTACCCCCGGTCGGGTAGAAGCTTTCTTT. It encodes CASTPGRVEAFF.

The chain is built from TRBV27 and TRBJ2-7; 8 bases match TRBD1. Unmatched junction bases numbered 13, after V lost 7 bases and J lost 2 bases. Per the germline V gene, CDR1 is MNHEY and CDR2 is SMNVEV (reference sequence). CDR3 length: 16 amino acids. The CDR3 here is CASTNFQGAAAYEQYF. CDR3 DNA sequence: TGTGCCAGCACGAACTTCCAGGGGGCGGCCGCCTACGAGCAGTACTTC.

The chain couples TRBV18 to TRBJ1-6; D remains unclear. Germline CDR1 reads KGHSH; CDR2 reads LQKENI. Trimming took 3 bases from V and 5 from J, leaving 8 bases between them. The CDR3 has 14 amino acids. CDR3 amino acids: CASSPSGNNSPLHF. The DNA of the CDR3 is TGTGCCAGCTCACCGTCCGGGAATAATTCACCCCTCCACTTT.

The V and J genes are TRBV7-2 and TRBJ2-5; TRBD1 agrees at 10 bases. The length of the CDR3 is 16 residues. With V trimmed by 1 base and J by 1 base, 3 bases remained unmatched. Per the germline V gene, CDR1 is SGHTA and CDR2 is FQGNSA. Here the CDR3 DNA reads TGTGCCAGCAGCTTAGTTGGGACAGGGGTCCAAGAGACCCAGTACTTC. Translating it yields CASSLVGTGVQETQYF.

In this sample, this clone turned up once. The rearrangement links TRBV28 to TRBJ1-3; no clear D. This CDR3 has 13 amino acids. Trimming left V 8 bases short and J 0 bases short, with 8 bases between. The germline V gene encodes CDR1 MDHEN and CDR2 SYDVKM. The CDR3 sequence is CASRSGSGNTIYF. CDR3 coding DNA: TGTGCCAGCCGATCGGGCTCTGGAAACACCATATATTTT.

V is TRBV18 and J is TRBJ2-5; TRBD2 matches 9 bases. The germline V gene encodes CDR1 KGHSH and CDR2 LQKENI. The trim removed 3 bases at V and 3 bases at J, leaving 8 bases unmatched. The CDR3 is made up of 16 amino acids. In nucleotides, the CDR3 is TGTGCCAGCTCACCTACTCTAGCGGGGTCCAAAGAGACCCAGTACTTC. Translated, it gives CASSPTLAGSKETQYF.

This chain joins TRBV24-1 and TRBJ1-2; the D is unclear. Per germline, CDR1 KGHDR and CDR2 SFDVKD. The CDR3 loop spans 15 amino acids. The V end was cut by 4 bases, the J end by 0 bases, with 11 bases between. Here the CDR3 reads CATSDKTASNYGYTF. The CDR3 nucleotides are TGTGCCACCAGTGACAAAACAGCATCTAACTATGGCTACACCTTC.

This chain uses TRBV10-3 with TRBJ1-1, with D uncertain. Germline lookup yields CDR1 ENHRY and CDR2 SYGVKD. The CDR3 totals 14 residues. The V gene lost 3 bases and the J gene lost 2 bases, with 10 bases spanning the gap. The CDR3 spells CAISEDGENTEAFF. The CDR3 coding sequence is TGTGCCATCAGTGAAGATGGAGAAAACACTGAAGCTTTCTTT.

The J gene is TRBJ2-1, the V gene TRBV6-4; 10 nucleotides match TRBD2. Per germline, CDR1 MRHNA and CDR2 SNTAGT. Unmatched junction bases numbered 7, after V lost 6 bases and J lost 5 bases. CDR3 size: 15 residues. In DNA form, the CDR3 reads TGTGCCAGCAGCGCCTTAACTAGCGGGAACAATGAGCAGTTCTTC. This encodes CASSALTSGNNEQFF.

The chain joins TRBV7-3 to TRBJ1-1, with D tentatively TRBD1 (5 bases). Trimming removed 2 bases from V and 10 bases from J, with 17 bases in between. Per germline, CDR1 SGHTA and CDR2 FQGTGA. The CDR3 consists of 14 residues. CDR3: CASSLGAQEAIAFF. DNA of the CDR3: TGTGCCAGCAGCTTAGGGGCCCAAGAAGCCATAGCTTTCTTT.

CDR3 residues: CASSQGGNGNTIYF. CDR3 nucleotide sequence: TGTGCCAGCAGTCAAGGGGGTAACGGAAACACCATATATTTT. This chain uses TRBV27 with TRBJ1-3; TRBD1 is a possible D gene (6 bases). V was trimmed by 5 bases and J by 4 bases, leaving 12 bases between them. The CDR3 length is 14 residues. The germline V gene has CDR1 MNHEY and CDR2 SMNVEV (reference sequence).

Here the CDR3 DNA reads TGTGCCAGCAGCCATGGCGGGGGAAGCTCCTACGAGCAGTACTTC. It yields the protein CASSHGGGSSYEQYF. The rearrangement links TRBV4-2 to TRBJ2-7, with 7 bases identical to TRBD2. Germline CDR1 and CDR2: LGHNA and YNFKEQ. The CDR3 is 15 amino acids. The J segment lost 0 bases and the V segment lost 3 bases, leaving 5 bases of the junction unmatched.

The chain joins TRBV9 to TRBJ2-2; tentative D call: TRBD2 (5 bases). The CDR3 covers 14 residues. The germline gives CDR1 SGDLS, CDR2 YYNGEE. Trimming stripped 2 bases from V and 3 bases from J, with 8 bases between. CDR3 region: CASSVRGDTGELFF. As DNA, the CDR3 is TGTGCCAGCAGCGTCCGGGGAGACACCGGGGAGCTGTTTTTT.

This clone was picked up a small number of times. This sequence joins TRBV28 and TRBJ1-1; no definite D call. CDR1 and CDR2 from the germline V gene are MDHEN and SYDVKM. The CDR3 spans 15 residues. Trimming removed 11 bases at V and 9 bases at J, with 28 bases between. The DNA for the CDR3 is TGTGCCTTAGAGGGTAATCTCGGCCAAGTGACCCAAGCTTTCTTT. It yields the protein CALEGNLGQVTQAFF.

This chain links TRBV19 with TRBJ2-2; 8 bases map to TRBD2. Germline values: CDR1 LNHDA, CDR2 SQIVND (reference sequence). The CDR3 spans 14 residues. The junction had 7 bases not matched to a gene; V was cut back by 8 bases and J by 5 bases. The CDR3 nucleotides are TGTGCCAGTTTTAGCGGGAAGGGAACCGGGGAGCTGTTTTTT. Translating it yields CASFSGKGTGELFF.

The chain uses TRBV7-2 and TRBJ1-6; D unclear. There are 14 residues in the CDR3. Trimming took 4 bases from V and 5 from J, leaving 9 bases between them. Germline V lookup: CDR1 SGHTA, CDR2 FQGNSA. In DNA, the CDR3 is TGTGCCAGCAGCTGGCCGGAGAATAATTCACCCCTCCACTTT. It is translated as CASSWPENNSPLHF.

The chain couples TRBV19 to TRBJ1-5; D remains unclear. The CDR3 loop spans 14 amino acids. Germline values: CDR1 LNHDA, CDR2 SQIVND (reference sequence). V lost 4 bases and J 0 bases, leaving 7 bases between the germline ends. The CDR3 sequence: CASSTQYSNQPQHF. CDR3 nucleotide sequence: TGTGCCAGTAGTACACAATATAGCAATCAGCCCCAGCATTTT.

The V gene is TRBV27, the J gene TRBJ2-3; perhaps TRBD2 as D (6 bases). The CDR3 is made up of 16 amino acids. V lost 2 bases and J 5 bases, leaving 17 bases between the germline ends. Germline CDR1 MNHEY, CDR2 SMNVEV (reference sequence). CDR3 amino acids: CASSLMGGEDGDTQYF. CDR3 nucleotide sequence: TGTGCCAGCAGTTTAATGGGTGGGGAGGATGGAGATACGCAGTATTTT.

The genes are TRBV3-1 (or the pseudogene TRBV3-2) and TRBJ1-2; 10 nucleotides line up with TRBD1. Germline-derived CDR1 and CDR2 are LGHDT and YNNKEL (reference sequence). With 5 bases clipped from V and 7 bases from J, the junction kept 10 bases outside the gene matches. The CDR3 runs to 15 residues. Here the CDR3 reads CASSAGGGQGSGYTF. Written as DNA, the CDR3 is TGTGCCAGCAGCGCCGGAGGGGGACAGGGGTCTGGCTACACCTTC.

This clone occurred a few times. The chain's CDR3 is CASSLRSTGSGANVLTF. CDR3 nucleotide sequence: TGTGCCAGCAGCTTACGGTCTACAGGGTCTGGGGCCAACGTCCTGACTTTC. V is TRBV5-6 and J is TRBJ2-6, with a weak D call TRBD1 (6 bases). Germline values: CDR1 SGHDT, CDR2 YYEEEE. The germline V and J ends were trimmed by 2 bases and 1 base, with 13 bases remaining between them. This CDR3 is 17 amino acids long.

This chain uses TRBV7-3 with TRBJ2-5, with D perhaps TRBD2 (6 bases). V lost 11 bases and J 4 bases, leaving 20 bases between the germline ends. CDR3 length equals 14 residues. Germline lookup yields CDR1 SGHTA and CDR2 FQGTGA. The DNA of the CDR3 is TGTGCCTCCCGGGATCCGGGAGTGGGAGAGACCCAGTACTTC. Protein product: CASRDPGVGETQYF.